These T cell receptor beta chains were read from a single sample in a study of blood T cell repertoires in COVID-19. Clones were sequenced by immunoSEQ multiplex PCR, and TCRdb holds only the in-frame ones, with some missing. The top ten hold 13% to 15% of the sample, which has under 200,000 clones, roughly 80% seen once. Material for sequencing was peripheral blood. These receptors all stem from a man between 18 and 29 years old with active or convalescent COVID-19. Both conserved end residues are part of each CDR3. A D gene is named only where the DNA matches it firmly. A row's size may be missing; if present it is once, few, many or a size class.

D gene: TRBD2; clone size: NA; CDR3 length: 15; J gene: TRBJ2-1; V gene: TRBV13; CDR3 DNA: TGTGCCAGCAGCTCGCTAGCGGGGGGATTCAATGAGCAGTTCTTC; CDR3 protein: CASSSLAGGFNEQFF
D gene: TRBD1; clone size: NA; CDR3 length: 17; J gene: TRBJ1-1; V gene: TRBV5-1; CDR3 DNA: TGCGCCAGCAGCCCTAACCCCGGGACAGGGGGCGGGACTGAAGCTTTCTTT; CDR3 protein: CASSPNPGTGGGTEAFF
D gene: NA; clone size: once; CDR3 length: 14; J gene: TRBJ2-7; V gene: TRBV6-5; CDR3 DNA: TGTGCCAGCAGACTCTCCCTCTTAGCCTACGAGCAGTACTTC; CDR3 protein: CASRLSLLAYEQYF
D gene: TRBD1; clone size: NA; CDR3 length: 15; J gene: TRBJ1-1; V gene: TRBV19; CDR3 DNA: TGTGCCAGTAGTATCCCGACAGGGGGCAACACTGAAGCTTTCTTT; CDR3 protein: CASSIPTGGNTEAFF
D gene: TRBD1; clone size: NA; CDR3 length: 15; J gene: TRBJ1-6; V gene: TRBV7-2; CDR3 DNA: TGTGCCAGCAGCCTCCCGGGACAGGGGAATTCACCCCTCCACTTT; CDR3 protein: CASSLPGQGNSPLHF
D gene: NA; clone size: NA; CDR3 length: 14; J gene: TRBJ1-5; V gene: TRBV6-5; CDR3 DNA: TGTGCCAGCAGTTTGGACAGCGGCAATCAGCCCCAGCATTTT; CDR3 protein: CASSLDSGNQPQHF
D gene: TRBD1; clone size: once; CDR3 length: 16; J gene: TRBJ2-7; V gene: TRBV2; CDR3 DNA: TGTGCCAGCAGTGAAGGGAGGACAGGGACCCAGGGCGAGCAGTACTTC; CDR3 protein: CASSEGRTGTQGEQYF
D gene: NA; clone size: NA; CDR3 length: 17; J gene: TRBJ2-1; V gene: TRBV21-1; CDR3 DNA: TGTGCCAGCACTCCGCGGACTAGCGGGAGACGTCACAATGAGCAGTTCTTC; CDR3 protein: CASTPRTSGRRHNEQFF
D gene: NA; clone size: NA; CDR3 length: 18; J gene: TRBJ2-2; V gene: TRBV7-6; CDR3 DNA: TGTGCCAGCAGCTCACCGGGACTCCAATGGGGGAACACCGGGGAGCTGTTTTTT; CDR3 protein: CASSSPGLQWGNTGELFF
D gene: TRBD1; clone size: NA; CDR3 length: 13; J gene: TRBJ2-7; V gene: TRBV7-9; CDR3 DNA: TGTGCCAGCAGCGCTCCGGGACAGTTCGAGCAGTACTTC; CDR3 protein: CASSAPGQFEQYF
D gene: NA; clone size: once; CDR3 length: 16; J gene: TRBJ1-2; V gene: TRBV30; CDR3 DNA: TGTGCCTGGAGTGTACGTTCGGCAGGGTCCGGGTATGGCTACACCTTC; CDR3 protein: CAWSVRSAGSGYGYTF
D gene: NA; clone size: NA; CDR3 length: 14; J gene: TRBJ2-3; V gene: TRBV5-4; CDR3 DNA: TGTGCCAGCAGCTTGTTACAGAACTCAGATACGCAGTATTTT; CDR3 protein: CASSLLQNSDTQYF
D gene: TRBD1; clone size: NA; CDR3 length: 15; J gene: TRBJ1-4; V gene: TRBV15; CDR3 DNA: TGTGCCACCAGCAGAGATCAGGGGGTGGATGAAAAACTGTTTTTT; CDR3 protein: CATSRDQGVDEKLFF
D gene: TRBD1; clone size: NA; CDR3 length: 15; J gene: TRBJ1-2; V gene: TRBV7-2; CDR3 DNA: TGTGCCAGCAGCATCAGACAGGGAGGATCGTATGGCTACACCTTC; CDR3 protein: CASSIRQGGSYGYTF
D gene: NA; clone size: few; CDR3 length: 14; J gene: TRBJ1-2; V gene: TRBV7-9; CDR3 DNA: TGTGCCAGCAGCTTAGTTGGGACATCTCATGGCTACACCTTC; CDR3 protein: CASSLVGTSHGYTF
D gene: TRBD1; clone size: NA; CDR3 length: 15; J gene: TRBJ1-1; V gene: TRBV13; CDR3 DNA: TGTGCCAGCAGCTCATGGACAGGCGAGGGGACTGAAGCTTTCTTT; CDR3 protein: CASSSWTGEGTEAFF
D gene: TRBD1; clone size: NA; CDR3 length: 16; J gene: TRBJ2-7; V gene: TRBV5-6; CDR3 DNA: TGTGCCAGCAGCCCCCCGACGTGGGGGACAGCGGCGGAGCAGTACTTC; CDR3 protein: CASSPPTWGTAAEQYF
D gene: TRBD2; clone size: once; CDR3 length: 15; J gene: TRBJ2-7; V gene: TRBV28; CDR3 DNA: TGTGCCAGCAGTTTATCAGGGAGGGCCATGTACGAGCAGTACTTC; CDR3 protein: CASSLSGRAMYEQYF
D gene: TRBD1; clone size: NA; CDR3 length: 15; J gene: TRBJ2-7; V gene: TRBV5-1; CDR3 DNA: TGCGCCAGCAGCTCCGGACAGGGGGGAACCTACGAGCAGTACTTC; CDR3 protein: CASSSGQGGTYEQYF
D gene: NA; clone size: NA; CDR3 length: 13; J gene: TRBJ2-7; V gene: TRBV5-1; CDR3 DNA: TGCGCCAGCAGCTTGGGCCCCTCCCTAAAGCAGTACTTC; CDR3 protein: CASSLGPSLKQYF
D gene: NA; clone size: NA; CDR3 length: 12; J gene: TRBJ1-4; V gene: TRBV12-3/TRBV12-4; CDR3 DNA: TGTGCCAGCAGTCATACTAACAGGGAACTGTTTTTT; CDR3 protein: CASSHTNRELFF
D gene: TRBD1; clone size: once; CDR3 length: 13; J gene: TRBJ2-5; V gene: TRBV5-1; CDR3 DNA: TGCGCCAGCAGCAGGGACAGGGGGGAGACCCAGTACTTC; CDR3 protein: CASSRDRGETQYF
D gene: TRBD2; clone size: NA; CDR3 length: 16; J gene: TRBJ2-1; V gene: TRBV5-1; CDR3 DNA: TGCGCCAGCAGCCGGGTAGGGACTAGCGGGTTTAATGAGCAGTTCTTC; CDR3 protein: CASSRVGTSGFNEQFF
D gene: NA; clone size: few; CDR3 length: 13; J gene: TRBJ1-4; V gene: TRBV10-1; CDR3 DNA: TGCGCCAGCCGGGCCTCAGGGGATGAAAAACTGTTTTTT; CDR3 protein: CASRASGDEKLFF
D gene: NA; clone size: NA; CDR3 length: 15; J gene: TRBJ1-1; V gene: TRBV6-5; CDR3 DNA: TGTGCCAGCAGTTACTCGCTCGGGGGTGACACTGAAGCTTTCTTT; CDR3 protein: CASSYSLGGDTEAFF
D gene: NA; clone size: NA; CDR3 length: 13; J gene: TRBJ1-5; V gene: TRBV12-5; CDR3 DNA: TGTGCTAGTGGGGGGGGTTTCGGTCAGCCCCAGCATTTT; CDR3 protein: CASGGGFGQPQHF
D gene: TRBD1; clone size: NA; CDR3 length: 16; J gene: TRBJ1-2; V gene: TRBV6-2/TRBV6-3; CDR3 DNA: TGTGCCAGCAGTCACTCAGATGGACAGGGGGGCTATGGCTACACCTTC; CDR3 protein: CASSHSDGQGGYGYTF
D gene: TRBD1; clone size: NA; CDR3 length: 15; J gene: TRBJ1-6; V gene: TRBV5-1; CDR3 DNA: TGCGCCAGCAGCTTGTGGACAGGGGGCCGCTCACCCCTCCACTTT; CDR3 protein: CASSLWTGGRSPLHF
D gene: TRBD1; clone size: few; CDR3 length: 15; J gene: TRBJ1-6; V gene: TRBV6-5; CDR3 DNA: TGTGCCAGCAGTCCCCGGGACAGGGGGGGTTCACCCCTCCACTTT; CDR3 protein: CASSPRDRGGSPLHF